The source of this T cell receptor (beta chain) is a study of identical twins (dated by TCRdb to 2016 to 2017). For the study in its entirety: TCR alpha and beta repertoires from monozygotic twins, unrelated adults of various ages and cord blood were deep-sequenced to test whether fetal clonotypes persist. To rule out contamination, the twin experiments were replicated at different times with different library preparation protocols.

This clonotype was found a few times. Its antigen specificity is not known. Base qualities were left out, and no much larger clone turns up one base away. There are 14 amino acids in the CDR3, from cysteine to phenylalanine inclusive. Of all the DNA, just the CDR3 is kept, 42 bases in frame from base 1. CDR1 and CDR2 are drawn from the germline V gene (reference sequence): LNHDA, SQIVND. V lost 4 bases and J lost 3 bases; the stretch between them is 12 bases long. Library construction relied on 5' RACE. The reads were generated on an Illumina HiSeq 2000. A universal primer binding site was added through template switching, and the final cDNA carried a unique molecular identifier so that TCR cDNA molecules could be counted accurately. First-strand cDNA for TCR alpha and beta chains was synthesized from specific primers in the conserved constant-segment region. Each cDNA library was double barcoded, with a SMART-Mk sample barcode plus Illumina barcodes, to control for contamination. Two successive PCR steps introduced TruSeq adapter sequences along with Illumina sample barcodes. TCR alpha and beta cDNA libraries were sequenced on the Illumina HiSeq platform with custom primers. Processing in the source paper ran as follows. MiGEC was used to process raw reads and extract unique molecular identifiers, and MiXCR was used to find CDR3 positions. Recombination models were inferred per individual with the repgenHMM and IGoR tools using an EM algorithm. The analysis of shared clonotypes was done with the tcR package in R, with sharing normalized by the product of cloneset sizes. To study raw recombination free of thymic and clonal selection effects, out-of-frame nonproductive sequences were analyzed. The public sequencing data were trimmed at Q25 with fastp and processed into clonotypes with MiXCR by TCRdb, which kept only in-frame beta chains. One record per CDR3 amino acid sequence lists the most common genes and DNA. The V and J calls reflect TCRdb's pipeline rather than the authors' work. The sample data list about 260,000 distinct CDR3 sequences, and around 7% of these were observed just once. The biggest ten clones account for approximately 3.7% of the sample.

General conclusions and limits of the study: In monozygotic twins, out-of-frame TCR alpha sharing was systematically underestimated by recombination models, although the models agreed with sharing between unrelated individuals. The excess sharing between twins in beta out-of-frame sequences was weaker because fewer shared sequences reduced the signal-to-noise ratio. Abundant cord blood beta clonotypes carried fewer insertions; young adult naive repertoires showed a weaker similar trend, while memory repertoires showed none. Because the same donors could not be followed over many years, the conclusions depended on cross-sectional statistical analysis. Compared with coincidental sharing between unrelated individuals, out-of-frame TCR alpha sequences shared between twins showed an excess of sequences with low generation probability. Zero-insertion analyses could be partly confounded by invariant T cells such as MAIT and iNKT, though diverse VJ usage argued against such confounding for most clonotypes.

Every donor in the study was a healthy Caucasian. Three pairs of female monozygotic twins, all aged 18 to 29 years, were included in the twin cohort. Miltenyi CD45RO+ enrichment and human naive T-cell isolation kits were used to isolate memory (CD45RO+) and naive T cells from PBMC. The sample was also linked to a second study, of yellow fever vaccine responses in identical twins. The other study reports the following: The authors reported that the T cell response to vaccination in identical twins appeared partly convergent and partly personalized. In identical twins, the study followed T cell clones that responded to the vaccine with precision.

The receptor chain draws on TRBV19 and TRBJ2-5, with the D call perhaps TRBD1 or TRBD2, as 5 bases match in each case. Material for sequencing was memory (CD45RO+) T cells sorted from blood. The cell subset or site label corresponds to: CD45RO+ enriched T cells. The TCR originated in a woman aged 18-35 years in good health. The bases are TGTGCCAGTAGTAGCCCGGGACGGAAAGAGACCCAGTACTTC. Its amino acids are CASSSPGRKETQYF.